The 20 T cell receptor beta chains below were found in one sample sequenced in a study of CD4 and CD8 cells across lung adenocarcinoma regions. One entry per CDR3 protein, called by TCRdb with MiXCR from the PCR reads. The repertoire includes approximately 11,000 distinct CDR3 sequences, around 59% of them detected once, and roughly nine tenths sits in the top ten. The sample taken for sequencing was CD8+ T cells from the margin of a lung tumor. The receptors derive from a male donor with lung adenocarcinoma. The CD4 and CD8 labels of this study may be unreliable.

The chain combines TRBV6-1 with TRBJ2-1; 9 bases map to TRBD2. With the DNA end fitting TRBJ2-7 better, the J assignment may be wrong. Germline V gives CDR1 MNHNS, CDR2 SASEGT. The CDR3 covers 16 residues. CDR3 amino acids: CASSASGGLATNMQYF. For the CDR3, the DNA is TGTGCCAGCAGCGCCTCGGGGGGACTAGCCACAAACATGCAGTACTTC.

This clonotype was detected only a few times. This chain uses TRBV9 with TRBJ2-1; D perhaps matches TRBD2 (5 bases). TRBJ2-7 matches the DNA end more closely, so the J call is doubtful. CDR3 size: 14 residues. Germline V gene lookup returns CDR1 SGDLS and CDR2 YYNGEE. DNA of the CDR3: TGTGCCAGCAGCGCAGGAGGAGTCTCCTACGAGCAGTACTTC. Its protein product is CASSAGGVSYEQYF.

This clonotype was detected only once. At one end the junction does not follow the germline gene, possibly because of a read error. This chain connects TRBV6-1 to TRBJ2-3, with TRBD2 matching 12 bases. The CDR3 has 16 residues. The germline CDR1 and CDR2 sequences are MNHNS and SASEGT. The CDR3 here is CASSETWTSGTDAQFF. CDR3 in DNA: TGTGCCAGCAGTGAAACGTGGACTAGCGGGACCGATGCGCAGTTCTTT.

The chain has TRBV27 and TRBJ2-5; the match to TRBD2 covers 12 bases. Germline lookup yields CDR1 MNHEY and CDR2 SMNVEV (reference sequence). The CDR3 covers 16 residues. Trimming cost V 7 bases and J 1 base; bases outside gene matches: 7. CDR3 in amino acids: CASTRLAGGGQETQYF. The CDR3 region has the DNA TGTGCCAGCACTCGGCTAGCGGGAGGGGGCCAAGAGACCCAGTACTTC.

This chain uses TRBV4-2 with TRBJ2-3; 8 bases match TRBD2. Germline CDR1 is LGHNA and CDR2 is YNFKEQ. The V gene end was trimmed by 3 bases and the J gene end by 0 bases; junction bases not matched to a gene: 2. The CDR3 has 15 amino acids. The CDR3 coding sequence is TGTGCCAGCAGCCAGACTAGCGTCAGCACAGATACGCAGTATTTT. Translated: CASSQTSVSTDTQYF.

The V call is TRBV29-1, the J call TRBJ2-4, with TRBD2 matching over 10 bases. The CDR3 length is 17 residues. Germline loops: CDR1 SQVTM, CDR2 ANQGSEA. The V segment lost 0 bases and the J segment 6 bases; nucleotides outside the gene matches: 11. The CDR3: CSVEDGQLAGNRNIQYF. The CDR3 coding sequence is TGCAGCGTTGAAGACGGTCAACTAGCGGGAAATCGAAACATTCAGTACTTC.

The CDR3 sequence: CASSSEETGPDQETQYF. In nucleotides, the CDR3 is TGTGCCAGCAGCTCCGAAGAAACCGGGCCAGACCAAGAGACCCAGTACTTC. The chain links TRBV11-1 to TRBJ2-5; no firm D call. V lost 4 bases, J lost 0 bases, and 18 bases lay in between. Germline CDR1 SGHAT, CDR2 FQDESV (reference sequence). The CDR3 has 17 residues. Using reference TRBV11-1 and TRBJ2-5 for the parts outside the CDR3, the full variable domain is EAEVAQSPRYKITEKSQAVAFWCDPISGHATLYWYRQILGQGPELLVQFQDESVVDDSQLPKDRFSAERLKGVDSTLKIQPAELGDSAMYLCASSSEETGPDQETQYFGPGTRLLVL.

The chain is built from TRBV6-1 and TRBJ2-1; no clear D. Looked up from germline, CDR1 is MNHNS and CDR2 is SASEGT. The CDR3 loop spans 11 amino acids. Between the trimmed V and J ends, which lost 7 bases and 4 bases, there was a span of 5 bases. The CDR3 sequence: CASTHYNEQFF. The CDR3 DNA is TGTGCCAGCACCCATTACAATGAGCAGTTCTTC.

This chain uses TRBV11-2 with TRBJ2-3; TRBD2 is a possible D gene (5 bases). V was pared by 3 bases and J by 10 bases, with 20 bases between. The CDR3 has 15 residues. Germline CDR1 SGHAT, CDR2 FQNNGV. The CDR3 DNA follows: TGTGCCAGCAGCTTCGAAGGAGGCACGCTAACTTCGCAGTATTTT. Its protein is CASSFEGGTLTSQYF.

The V and J genes are TRBV27 and TRBJ2-1, with 11 bases that match TRBD2. With V trimmed by 9 bases and J by 4 bases, 5 bases remained unmatched. The germline V gene encodes CDR1 MNHEY and CDR2 SMNVEV (reference sequence). The CDR3 runs to 14 residues. CDR3 sequence reads: CASSTSGEYNEQFF. DNA of the CDR3: TGTGCCAGTTCGACTAGCGGGGAGTACAATGAGCAGTTCTTC.

This chain links TRBV6-1 with TRBJ2-1; tentatively, D is TRBD1 or TRBD2 (5 bases each). Per germline, CDR1 MNHNS and CDR2 SASEGT. This CDR3 comprises 16 residues. Trimming removed 2 bases at V and 4 bases at J, with 15 bases between. The CDR3 bases are TGTGCCAGCAGTGAACTTGGGGCAGGGAGTTACAATGAGCAGTTCTTC. Encoded protein: CASSELGAGSYNEQFF.

V and J are TRBV7-6 and TRBJ1-1; tentative D call: TRBD1 (6 bases). CDR1 and CDR2 (germline): SGHVS, FNYEAQ. Trimming pared 5 bases from V and 1 base from J, leaving 14 bases between. The CDR3 has 15 amino acids. The CDR3 is CASSPRPGENTEAFF. In nucleotides, the CDR3 is TGTGCCAGCAGCCCAAGGCCAGGGGAGAACACTGAAGCTTTCTTT.

The rearrangement joins TRBV28 to TRBJ2-2; tentatively, D is TRBD1 (6 bases). Between the trimmed V and J ends, which lost 5 bases and 6 bases, there was a span of 22 bases. Germline V gives CDR1 MDHEN, CDR2 SYDVKM. The CDR3 runs 17 residues. The CDR3 DNA follows: TGTGCCAGCAGTCCAGTGGGGACACCGCAATATGCCGGGGAGCTGTTTTTT. Protein: CASSPVGTPQYAGELFF.

Only one count was recorded for this clonotype. The CDR3 reads CASSYVGIDEQFF. The CDR3, as DNA: TGTGCCAGCAGTTATGTGGGCATCGATGAGCAGTTCTTC. V is TRBV6-5 and J is TRBJ2-1, with D uncertain. The CDR3 has 13 amino acids. Trimming left V 3 bases short and J 8 bases short, with 11 bases between. Germline V CDR1 and CDR2: MNHEY, SVGAGI.

V gene TRBV6-1 combines with J gene TRBJ1-4, with 7 bases identical to TRBD1. This CDR3 has 17 amino acids. V trimming: 5 bases; J trimming: 4 bases; junction bases outside the gene matches: 13. Germline CDR1 reads MNHNS; CDR2 reads SASEGT. Here the CDR3 reads CASSRAGGTDYNEKLFF. The DNA of the CDR3 is TGTGCCAGCAGTAGAGCAGGGGGGACCGATTATAATGAAAAACTGTTTTTT.

This clonotype has a handful of counts. The chain employs TRBV6-1 and TRBJ1-2; D ambiguous. Trimming cost V 5 bases and J 5 bases, with 18 bases left between them. Germline V gene lookup returns CDR1 MNHNS and CDR2 SASEGT. The CDR3 is made up of 15 amino acids. The CDR3: CASSPQLLTPYGYTF. The CDR3 nucleotides are TGTGCCAGCAGTCCTCAACTTCTTACTCCTTATGGCTACACCTTC.

The chain joins TRBV6-1 to TRBJ2-2; D unresolved. The DNA end is more similar to TRBJ2-3, so the J call may be wrong. The CDR3 is 14 residues long. Germline V CDR1 and CDR2: MNHNS, SASEGT. CDR3 residues: CASSEGVATGTQYF. CDR3 nucleotide sequence: TGTGCCAGCAGTGAAGGGGTGGCCACCGGGACGCAGTATTTT.

The V and J genes are TRBV6-1 and TRBJ2-2; D perhaps matches TRBD1 (5 bases). V was pared by 5 bases and J by 4 bases, with 17 bases between. The germline gives CDR1 MNHNS, CDR2 SASEGT. The CDR3 runs to 16 residues. The CDR3: CASSKPTATITGELFF. The CDR3 DNA reads TGTGCCAGCAGTAAACCGACAGCTACGATCACCGGGGAGCTGTTTTTT.

The rearrangement uses TRBV10-1 and TRBJ2-1; a weak D match, TRBD2 (7 bases). Germline V gene lookup returns CDR1 WNHNN and CDR2 SYGVQD (reference sequence). Trimming cost V 4 bases and J 9 bases, with 13 bases left between them. The CDR3 is 13 amino acids. The CDR3 spells CASSGGGGTEQFF. The CDR3 DNA reads as TGCGCCAGCAGTGGAGGGGGGGGGACTGAGCAGTTCTTC.

The chain carries TRBV6-1 and TRBJ2-5, with 9 nucleotides matching TRBD1. The end of the DNA fits TRBJ2-7 better, so the J call may be wrong. CDR1 is MNHNS and CDR2 is SASEGT in the germline V gene. CDR3 length equals 14 residues. The CDR3: CASSEPGQGGEQYF. Written as DNA, the CDR3 is TGTGCCAGCAGTGAACCGGGACAGGGAGGCGAGCAGTACTTC.